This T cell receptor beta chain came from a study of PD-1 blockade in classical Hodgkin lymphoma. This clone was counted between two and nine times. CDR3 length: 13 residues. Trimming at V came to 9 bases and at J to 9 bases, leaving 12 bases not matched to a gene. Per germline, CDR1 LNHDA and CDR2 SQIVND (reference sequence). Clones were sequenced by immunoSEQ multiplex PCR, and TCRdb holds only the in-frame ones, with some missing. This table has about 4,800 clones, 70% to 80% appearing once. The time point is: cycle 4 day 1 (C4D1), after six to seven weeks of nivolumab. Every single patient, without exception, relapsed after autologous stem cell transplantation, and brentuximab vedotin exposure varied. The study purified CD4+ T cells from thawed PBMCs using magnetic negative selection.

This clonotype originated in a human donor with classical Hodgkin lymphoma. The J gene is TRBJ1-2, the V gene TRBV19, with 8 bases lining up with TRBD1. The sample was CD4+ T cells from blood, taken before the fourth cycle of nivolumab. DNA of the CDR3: TGTGCCAGCCGATTGGTCGGACAGGGAAGCTACACCTTC. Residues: CASRLVGQGSYTF. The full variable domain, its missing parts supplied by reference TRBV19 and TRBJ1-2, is DGGITQSPKYLFRKEGQNVTLSCEQNLNHDAMYWYRQDPGQGLRLIYYSQIVNDFQKGDIAEGYSVSREKKESFPLTVTSAQKNPTAFYLCASRLVGQGSYTFGSGTRLTVV.